This T cell receptor (beta chain) was recovered during a study of shared clonotypes between healthy human individuals. A note on this clone: The antigen is not known.

Sorted-subset replicate PCRs used around 200 ng of genomic DNA. This amount corresponded to approximately 30,000 T cell genomes. As originally analysed: Junction-only sequences produced by ImmunoSEQ had no quality scores, so filtering differed. Profiled with immunoSEQ multiplex PCR; TCRdb holds only in-frame clones, not every one. The DNA gave D and trimming, while V, J and clone size come from that table. This table holds around 620,000 clones, around 96% found once. CDR1 is SGHDT, CDR2 YYEEEE, per germline. The germline V and J ends were trimmed by 0 bases and 5 bases, with 12 bases remaining between them. CDR3 length: 14 amino acids. Study-level findings and limits: Large sequencing depth failed to make sorted-subset sequencing complete, rarefaction showed. With a few donors compared, around 4.7% of naive CD4 clonotypes were shared.

It was CD45RO-negative cells, positively selected for CCR7, that made up naive CD8 cells, with terminally differentiated effector memory CD45RA+ cells excluded. The clonotype was recovered from a woman aged 30 to 39 in good health. Material: naive CD8+ T cells sorted from blood. The rearrangement uses TRBV5-6 and TRBJ2-7; D is ambiguous. The CDR3 DNA sequence: TGTGCCAGCAGCTTGGGCGCAGGTTTCCACGAGCAGTACTTC. This translates into CASSLGAGFHEQYF.